The 30 T cell receptor beta chains below all came from one sample that was sequenced in a study of CD8 T cells in Susac syndrome. Random hexamers were used to reverse transcribe 0.5 to 1 ug of RNA. MiXCR was run by TCRdb on the immunoSEQ multiplex PCR reads, yielding one entry per CDR3 protein. The sample lists hundreds of thousands of distinct CDR3 sequences; around 93% were seen once. Sequencing was performed on CD4+ T cells from PBMCs. The receptors shown here come from a human donor with multiple sclerosis.

The gene calls are TRBV18 and TRBJ1-2; TRBD1 agrees at 9 bases. Germline assignment: CDR1 KGHSH and CDR2 LQKENI. The junction had 9 bases not matched to a gene; V was cut back by 3 bases and J by 4 bases. The CDR3 extends over 16 amino acids. In DNA, the CDR3 is TGTGCCAGCTCACCGAAATCCGGGACAGGGACCTATGGCTACACCTTC. Translation gives CASSPKSGTGTYGYTF. Complete variable domain (other parts from reference TRBV18 and TRBJ1-2): NAGVMQNPRHLVRRRGQEARLRCSPMKGHSHVYWYRQLPEEGLKFMVYLQKENIIDESGMPKERFSAEFPKEGPSILRIQQVVRGDSAAYFCASSPKSGTGTYGYTFGSGTRLTVV.

The V call is TRBV12-3 or TRBV12-4, the J call TRBJ1-1; D unclear. This CDR3 spans 13 amino acids. V was cut by 0 bases and J by 4 bases, with 6 bases left in between. CDR3 sequence reads: CASSLAQSTEAFF. CDR3 coding DNA: TGTGCCAGCAGTTTAGCGCAGAGCACTGAAGCTTTCTTT.

CDR3 sequence (DNA): TGCAGTGCTAGAGATGGGGGCAGGGGGACACGGGTCCAGCATTTT. The encoded protein is CSARDGGRGTRVQHF. The V call is TRBV20-1, the J call TRBJ1-5; 7 bases line up with TRBD1. CDR1 DFQATT and CDR2 SNEGSKA come from the germline V gene (reference sequence). The V segment lost 0 bases and the J segment 12 bases; nucleotides outside the gene matches: 14. The CDR3 spans 15 residues.

This clonotype was found once. This chain connects TRBV24-1 to TRBJ1-2; 7 bases map to TRBD1. V dropped 12 bases and J dropped 5; count of bases not matched to a gene: 20. The CDR3 runs to 16 residues. Germline lookup yields CDR1 KGHDR and CDR2 SFDVKD. The CDR3 coding sequence is TGTGCCTTCCAACCTTTTGAGGGGGCGCGAGGGTATGGCTACACCTTC. It encodes CAFQPFEGARGYGYTF.

The gene calls are TRBV30 and TRBJ1-2; D is unclear. Germline CDR1 reads GTSNPN; CDR2 reads SVGIG (reference sequence). V shed 3 bases and J shed 8 bases, with 19 bases lying between them. The CDR3 spans 14 residues. The CDR3 spells CAWRLGDLLEGYTF. The CDR3 DNA is TGTGCCTGGAGGTTAGGCGACCTACTAGAAGGCTACACCTTC.

The chain combines TRBV24-1 with TRBJ2-2; 7 bases map to TRBD1. This CDR3 comprises 14 residues. V dropped 1 base and J dropped 6; count of bases not matched to a gene: 1. Germline CDR1 reads KGHDR; CDR2 reads SFDVKD. The CDR3 DNA reads as TGTGCCACCAGTGATTTTGGGACAGCCGGGGAGCTGTTTTTT. Protein: CATSDFGTAGELFF.

This clonotype has only a few counts. The chain uses TRBV7-2 and TRBJ1-5; D remains ambiguous. This CDR3 spans 14 amino acids. The V end lost 0 bases, the J end lost 6 bases, and 9 bases lay between the germline ends. Germline values: CDR1 SGHTA, CDR2 FQGNSA. The CDR3 here is CASSLALGGQPQHF. DNA for the CDR3: TGTGCCAGCAGCTTAGCGCTAGGCGGTCAGCCCCAGCATTTT.

The chain joins TRBV30 to TRBJ1-5, with TRBD1 as a possible D gene (5 bases). V was cut by 0 bases and J by 2 bases, with 11 bases left in between. The V gene's germline CDR1 is GTSNPN and CDR2 SVGIG (reference sequence). The CDR3 is 15 residues long. CDR3 residues: CAWSVNVGGNQPQHF. In DNA form, the CDR3 reads TGTGCCTGGAGTGTAAATGTGGGGGGCAATCAGCCCCAGCATTTT.

The chain combines TRBV20-1 with TRBJ2-1, with 7 bases aligning to TRBD1. This CDR3 is 15 amino acids long. J lost 3 bases, V lost 6 bases, and 11 bases had no gene match. The germline V gene encodes CDR1 DFQATT and CDR2 SNEGSKA (reference sequence). The DNA of the CDR3 is TGCAGTGCAGGGGGCGCTTCAGGAGTCTACAATGAGCAGTTCTTC. Amino acid sequence: CSAGGASGVYNEQFF.

With respect to this clonotype: An end of the junction does not agree with germline; a read error may underlie this. This chain joins TRBV19 and TRBJ1-6, with D maybe TRBD1 (5 bases). This CDR3 comprises 14 residues. The germline V gene encodes CDR1 LNHDA and CDR2 SQIVND (reference sequence). The chain's CDR3 is CASSSTAPNSPLHF. DNA of the CDR3: TGTGCCAGTAGCTCGACAGCGCCTAATTCTCCCCTCCACTTT.

The chain combines TRBV7-2 with TRBJ1-2, with D perhaps matching TRBD1 (5 bases). Deletions cut 5 bases from V and 8 bases from J, with 18 bases between. This CDR3 spans 14 amino acids. CDR1 is SGHTA, CDR2 FQGNSA, per germline. The CDR3 bases are TGTGCCAGCAGCCAGGACACCCGGCCCTGGGGCTACACCTTC. It codes for CASSQDTRPWGYTF.

V usage is TRBV10-1 and J usage is TRBJ1-1; tentatively, D is TRBD1 (5 bases). Germline lookup yields CDR1 WNHNN and CDR2 SYGVQD (reference sequence). Trimming took off 2 bases at V and 5 bases at J, with 12 bases between the two ends. The length of the CDR3 is 14 residues. The CDR3 loop is CASSEAGRKTEAFF. The CDR3 coding sequence is TGCGCCAGCAGTGAGGCAGGGCGGAAAACTGAAGCTTTCTTT.

The J gene is TRBJ2-2, the V gene TRBV4-1; D may be TRBD1 (5 bases). The germline V gene has CDR1 MGHRA and CDR2 YSYEKL. This CDR3 has 14 residues. The ends were cut back, 0 bases at V and 6 bases at J, with 8 bases in the middle. The CDR3 is CASSQDGRAGELFF. CDR3 DNA: TGCGCCAGCAGCCAAGATGGCAGGGCCGGGGAGCTGTTTTTT.

V gene TRBV6-5 combines with J gene TRBJ1-2; D is unclear. CDR1 is MNHEY and CDR2 is SVGAGI in the germline V gene. Trimming left V 10 bases short and J 0 bases short, with 12 bases between. This CDR3 contains 13 residues. The CDR3 nucleotides read TGTGCCACTCTCCTTGACACTAACTATGGCTACACCTTC. Translating it yields CATLLDTNYGYTF.

This rearrangement joins TRBV5-1 to TRBJ1-5; TRBD1 agrees at 7 bases. The germline gives CDR1 SGHRS, CDR2 YFSETQ. The V and J ends lost 4 bases and 6 bases, in that order; junction bases with no gene match: 10. There are 15 residues in the CDR3. CDR3 DNA: TGCGCCAGCAGCATAGGAACAGGGGCAGGTCAGCCCCAGCATTTT. It codes for CASSIGTGAGQPQHF. The whole variable domain, filled in from reference TRBV5-1 and TRBJ1-5, reads KAGVTQTPRYLIKTRGQQVTLSCSPISGHRSVSWYQQTPGQGLQFLFEYFSETQRNKGNFPGRFSGRQFSNSRSEMNVSTLELGDSALYLCASSIGTGAGQPQHFGDGTRLSIL.

The chain combines TRBV12-3 or TRBV12-4 with TRBJ2-7; D not certain. This CDR3 spans 13 amino acids. The ends were cut back, 3 bases at V and 0 bases at J, with 6 bases in the middle. CDR3 loop: CASSFGDSYEQYF. In DNA, the CDR3 is TGTGCCAGCAGTTTTGGTGACTCCTACGAGCAGTACTTC.

The chain recombines TRBV29-1 with TRBJ2-5; D is unresolved. V was trimmed by 3 bases and J by 5 bases, leaving 4 bases between them. From germline, CDR1 is SQVTM and CDR2 ANQGSEA. This CDR3 contains 10 residues. The CDR3 sequence: CSVERETQYF. The CDR3 DNA follows: TGCAGCGTTGAGCGGGAGACCCAGTACTTC.

The chain employs TRBV3-1 and TRBJ2-5, with 8 bases fitting TRBD2. Germline loops: CDR1 LGHDT, CDR2 YNNKEL (reference sequence). The V gene end was trimmed by 0 bases and the J gene end by 4 bases; junction bases not matched to a gene: 7. The CDR3 has 16 residues. CDR3 nucleotides: TGTGCCAGCAGCCAAGAGCTTGCGGGGGGTCCAGAGACCCAGTACTTC. Amino acids: CASSQELAGGPETQYF.

The CDR3 here is CSAQGPRAGELFF. CDR3 sequence (DNA): TGCAGTGCCCAGGGGCCACGCGCCGGGGAGCTGTTTTTT. The chain is built from TRBV20-1 and TRBJ2-2, with TRBD1 as a possible D gene (6 bases). The CDR3 has 13 amino acids. Germline V gene lookup returns CDR1 DFQATT and CDR2 SNEGSKA (reference sequence). Trimming left V 6 bases short and J 6 bases short, with 14 bases between.

This sequence joins TRBV20-1 and TRBJ2-1; TRBD2 matches at 11 bases. The V and J ends lost 4 bases and 4 bases, in that order; junction bases with no gene match: 6. The V gene's germline CDR1 is DFQATT and CDR2 SNEGSKA (reference sequence). The CDR3 spans 15 residues. The CDR3 here is CSATRASGGYNEQFF. Here the CDR3 DNA reads TGCAGTGCTACCCGTGCTAGCGGGGGGTACAATGAGCAGTTCTTC.

The chain joins TRBV30 to TRBJ2-1; 14 bases are a match to TRBD2. This CDR3 is built from 17 residues. Germline assignment: CDR1 GTSNPN and CDR2 SVGIG (reference sequence). Trimming took 3 bases from V and 1 from J; bases not matched to a gene: 5. This chain's CDR3 is CAWRGTSGGPSYNEQFF. Written as DNA, the CDR3 is TGTGCCTGGAGGGGGACTAGCGGGGGTCCTTCCTACAATGAGCAGTTCTTC.

This clonotype appeared once. The chain uses TRBV11-2 and TRBJ2-2; D perhaps matches TRBD2 (7 bases). Germline V gene lookup returns CDR1 SGHAT and CDR2 FQNNGV. The CDR3 is 11 residues long. V lost 7 bases and J 10 bases, leaving 10 bases between the germline ends. CDR3 sequence reads: CASTGGLELFF. The CDR3 region has the DNA TGTGCCAGCACCGGGGGGCTGGAGCTGTTTTTT.

The V call is TRBV15, the J call TRBJ2-3; possibly TRBD1 or TRBD2 for D (6 bases each). This CDR3 region has 15 residues. Germline loops: CDR1 LNHNV, CDR2 YYDKDF (reference sequence). Trimming took 5 bases from V and 7 from J, leaving 19 bases between them. CDR3 DNA: TGTGCCACCAGCGGAGGGGGGACACACACGTATACGCAGTATTTT. Amino acids: CATSGGGTHTYTQYF.

This chain joins TRBV29-1 and TRBJ1-2, with a weak D call TRBD1 (5 bases). This CDR3 contains 11 residues. V was cut by 7 bases and J by 4 bases, with 10 bases left in between. Per germline, CDR1 SQVTM and CDR2 ANQGSEA. CDR3 protein: CSGWGSYGYTF. The CDR3 nucleotides are TGCAGCGGGTGGGGCTCCTATGGCTACACCTTC.

The CDR3 DNA reads TGTGCCAGCACCGTGGGACAGATCTATGGCTACACCTTC. Translated, it gives CASTVGQIYGYTF. This sequence joins TRBV2 and TRBJ1-2; 7 bases fit TRBD1. Germline lookup yields CDR1 SNHLY and CDR2 FYNNEI. After removal of 7 bases from V and 4 bases from J, the junction contained 6 bases not matched to a gene. The CDR3 extends over 13 amino acids.

The chain joins TRBV29-1 to TRBJ1-2; D unresolved. The germline V gene has CDR1 SQVTM and CDR2 ANQGSEA. This CDR3 region has 11 residues. The germline V and J ends were trimmed by 4 bases and 6 bases, with 9 bases remaining between them. CDR3 region: CSVGAGNGYTF. The CDR3 DNA is TGCAGCGTTGGGGCCGGCAATGGCTACACCTTC.

V usage is TRBV30 and J usage is TRBJ1-1; tentative D call: TRBD1 (5 bases). From germline, CDR1 is GTSNPN and CDR2 SVGIG (reference sequence). The CDR3 is made up of 14 amino acids. The V end was cut by 0 bases, the J end by 4 bases, with 12 bases between. The CDR3 DNA follows: TGTGCCTGGAGTGTTTCAGGGTGGGTCACTGAAGCTTTCTTT. Translated: CAWSVSGWVTEAFF.

The chain links TRBV29-1 to TRBJ1-1; TRBD1 is a possible D gene (6 bases). The germline gives CDR1 SQVTM, CDR2 ANQGSEA. This CDR3 contains 13 residues. Between the trimmed V and J ends, which lost 3 bases and 2 bases, there was a span of 10 bases. The CDR3 here is CSVDLGGNTEAFF. The CDR3 nucleotides are TGCAGCGTTGACTTAGGGGGAAACACTGAAGCTTTCTTT.

Worth noting for this clonotype: The germline gene is not matched at one end of the junction; a read error may be the cause. J is TRBJ1-3 and V is TRBV3-1, with a weak D call TRBD1 (6 bases). Per germline, CDR1 LGHDT and CDR2 YNNKEL (reference sequence). CDR3 length equals 16 residues. The CDR3 is CASSRSQGSSENTIYF. The CDR3 nucleotides are TGTGCCAGCAGCCGTAGCCAGGGGAGCTCTGAAAACACCATATATTTT.

The sample holds one count of this clonotype. The chain uses TRBV10-3 and TRBJ1-2; D uncertain. V lost 3 bases and J lost 0, with 11 bases in between. CDR3 length equals 15 residues. Per the germline V gene, CDR1 is ENHRY and CDR2 is SYGVKD. CDR3 protein: CAISDRPEANYGYTF. The CDR3 DNA sequence: TGTGCCATCAGTGACCGACCGGAAGCTAACTATGGCTACACCTTC.